This passage covers 22 T cell receptor beta chains from one sample sequenced in a study of early T cells in non-severe SARS-CoV-2 infection. MiXCR was run by TCRdb on the 5' RACE reads, yielding one entry per CDR3 protein. The sample has fewer than 25,000 distinct CDR3 sequences, roughly 4.3% seen once. Sequenced material: whole blood. These receptors all come from an adult who was a healthcare worker with PCR-confirmed SARS-CoV-2 infection or an uninfected control (not recorded which).

This clonotype was detected ten times or more. V gene TRBV5-1 combines with J gene TRBJ2-7; 7 positions agree with TRBD2. The CDR3 has 14 amino acids. The V gene end was trimmed by 4 bases and the J gene end by 3 bases; junction bases not matched to a gene: 7. The germline gives CDR1 SGHRS, CDR2 YFSETQ. For the CDR3, the DNA is TGCGCCAGCAGCCCTGAGATAGCGGGCTACGAGCAGTACTTC. Its translation: CASSPEIAGYEQYF.

This clonotype was found many times. The chain is built from TRBV28 and TRBJ1-6, with D possibly TRBD1 on 6 matching bases. The germline V and J ends were trimmed by 8 bases and 8 bases, with 16 bases remaining between them. CDR3 length: 14 amino acids. Germline CDR1 MDHEN, CDR2 SYDVKM. In DNA form, the CDR3 reads TGTGCCAGCTGGGGGCAGGGGTTACATTCACCCCTCCACTTT. This sequence encodes CASWGQGLHSPLHF.

The table lists this clonotype with many counts. This chain uses TRBV6-1 with TRBJ2-1; D uncertain. CDR3 length: 13 amino acids. Germline CDR1 is MNHNS and CDR2 is SASEGT. Trimming pared 6 bases from V and 4 bases from J, leaving 10 bases between. The CDR3 DNA is TGTGCCAGCAGCCTCGGCCCTTACAATGAGCAGTTCTTC. Encoded protein: CASSLGPYNEQFF.

This clonotype was recorded at least ten times. The V and J genes are TRBV20-1 and TRBJ2-5; weak D call: TRBD2 (6 bases). The V gene lost 3 bases and the J gene lost 5 bases, with 19 bases spanning the gap. The CDR3 runs to 15 residues. Germline-derived CDR1 and CDR2 are DFQATT and SNEGSKA (reference sequence). The CDR3 nucleotides are TGCAGTGCTAGGCACGGGGGAAGTTCTTCGGAGACCCAGTACTTC. It yields the protein CSARHGGSSSETQYF.

This clonotype appeared many times. The chain recombines TRBV20-1 with TRBJ2-1, with D maybe TRBD2 (5 bases). Deletions cut 4 bases from V and 9 bases from J, with 19 bases between. Germline-derived CDR1 and CDR2 are DFQATT and SNEGSKA (reference sequence). The CDR3 contains 14 residues. The CDR3 reads CSATRAASEGEQFF. The CDR3 DNA follows: TGCAGTGCTACCCGGGCAGCCTCTGAGGGTGAGCAGTTCTTC.

This clonotype showed up many times. J is TRBJ1-3 and V is TRBV30, with D hard to call. Germline V lookup: CDR1 GTSNPN, CDR2 SVGIG (reference sequence). V was cut by 4 bases and J by 3 bases, with 7 bases left in between. This CDR3 is 12 amino acids long. CDR3 nucleotides: TGTGCCTGGAAGGCCGTTGGAAACACCATATATTTT. Its protein is CAWKAVGNTIYF.

In this sample, this clonotype turned up many times. This chain links TRBV20-1 with TRBJ2-1; D is unclear. V lost 1 base and J 4 bases, leaving 14 bases between the germline ends. This CDR3 region has 15 residues. Germline values: CDR1 DFQATT, CDR2 SNEGSKA (reference sequence). CDR3 region: CSARVPGRTYNEQFF. The CDR3 DNA reads TGCAGTGCTAGAGTCCCCGGACGAACTTACAATGAGCAGTTCTTC.

This clonotype was observed at least ten times. The chain recombines TRBV4-2 with TRBJ2-7, with TRBD2 identical over 11 bases. The germline V gene encodes CDR1 LGHNA and CDR2 YNFKEQ. J gave up 0 bases and V 4 bases, and 8 bases lay outside the gene matches. The CDR3 has 17 residues. The CDR3 region is CASSRIQGLADSYEQYF. CDR3 DNA sequence: TGTGCCAGCAGCCGGATCCAGGGACTAGCGGACTCCTACGAGCAGTACTTC.

This clonotype has a count of ten or more. For the CDR3, the DNA is TGTGCCAGCAGCTTTGAGACAGAAAACGGGGAGCTGTTTTTT. It yields the protein CASSFETENGELFF. The chain recombines TRBV11-3 with TRBJ2-2, with D perhaps TRBD1 (5 bases). The germline gives CDR1 SGHNT, CDR2 YENEEA. The CDR3 is made up of 14 amino acids. The V end was cut by 3 bases, the J end by 7 bases, with 12 bases between.

This clonotype showed up just a few times. The chain joins TRBV12-3 or TRBV12-4 to TRBJ1-3, with D perhaps matching TRBD1 (5 bases). This CDR3 has 15 amino acids. Trimming shortened V by 5 bases and J by 7 bases, and 18 bases separated the two germline ends. CDR3 nucleotide sequence: TGTGCCAGCAGTCCCGGGGCTAAAGTCTCTAACACCATATATTTT. Amino acid sequence: CASSPGAKVSNTIYF.

V is TRBV5-4 and J is TRBJ2-7; TRBD1 is a possible D gene (5 bases). Germline V gene data show CDR1 as SGHNT and CDR2 as YYREEE (reference sequence). This CDR3 is built from 13 residues. V was pared by 9 bases and J by 2 bases, with 15 bases between. As DNA, the CDR3 is TGTGCCACCTCGCGTAGGGGCGCCTACGAGCAGTACTTC. This sequence encodes CATSRRGAYEQYF.

This clonotype was seen at least ten times. The chain uses TRBV12-3 or TRBV12-4 and TRBJ1-4; D gene uncertain. The CDR3 loop spans 12 amino acids. Trimming pared 5 bases from V and 8 bases from J, leaving 9 bases between. The CDR3 region has the DNA TGTGCCAGCAGTACCGAGGACGAAAAACTGTTTTTT. Protein: CASSTEDEKLFF.

This chain joins TRBV6-5 and TRBJ1-1, with a tentative D call TRBD1 (5 bases). CDR3 length equals 14 residues. V gave up 2 bases and J gave up 1 base, with 8 bases separating them. Germline V gene lookup returns CDR1 MNHEY and CDR2 SVGAGI. The CDR3 DNA is TGTGCCAGCAGTTACGGGGCTAGGAACACTGAAGCTTTCTTT. This gives the protein CASSYGARNTEAFF.

This clonotype occurred many times. CDR3 in DNA: TGTGCCAGCAGATATGGGACTAGCCAAGAGACCCAGTACTTC. Translation: CASRYGTSQETQYF. V and J are TRBV5-4 and TRBJ2-5; 8 bases are a match to TRBD2. Germline CDR1 is SGHNT and CDR2 is YYREEE (reference sequence). The CDR3 length is 14 residues. The J segment lost 1 base and the V segment lost 5 bases, leaving 4 bases of the junction unmatched.

In this sample, this clonotype turned up many times. The J gene is TRBJ1-5, the V gene TRBV20-1, with 12 bases matching TRBD1. There are 16 residues in the CDR3. V trimming: 7 bases; J trimming: 4 bases; junction bases outside the gene matches: 11. The germline gives CDR1 DFQATT, CDR2 SNEGSKA (reference sequence). The CDR3 DNA follows: TGCAGTGTTCCATTTGGGACAGGGGGCCCTAATCAGCCCCAGCATTTT. The encoded protein is CSVPFGTGGPNQPQHF.

This clonotype was recorded at least ten times. V is TRBV19 and J is TRBJ2-5, with D uncertain. CDR1 LNHDA and CDR2 SQIVND come from the germline V gene (reference sequence). CDR3 length: 13 residues. With 3 bases removed from V and 2 bases from J, the gap between germline ends came to 7 bases. The CDR3 nucleotides are TGTGCCAGTAGTATTAATCCACAAGAGACCCAGTACTTC. This sequence encodes CASSINPQETQYF.

This clonotype was found many times. This rearrangement joins TRBV6-6 to TRBJ1-5, with D maybe TRBD1 (6 bases). The V and J ends lost 5 bases and 0 bases respectively, with 17 bases between them. Germline-derived CDR1 and CDR2 are MNHNY and SVGAGI (reference sequence). The CDR3 runs to 17 residues. CDR3 sequence (DNA): TGTGCCAGCAGTCAGGGGACAAGGGAATATAGCAATCAGCCCCAGCATTTT. It specifies CASSQGTREYSNQPQHF.

Ten or more counts support this clonotype. The chain uses TRBV29-1 and TRBJ2-3; D may be TRBD1 (5 bases). The CDR3 contains 14 residues. V lost 6 bases, J lost 1 base, and 14 bases lay in between. Germline V lookup: CDR1 SQVTM, CDR2 ANQGSEA. DNA for the CDR3: TGCAGCGTGGCTACAGGTCTTCGCACAGATACGCAGTATTTT. Its translation: CSVATGLRTDTQYF.

This clonotype was seen ten or more times. The CDR3 sequence is CASERSGANVLTF. The CDR3 nucleotides are TGTGCCAGCGAGAGATCTGGGGCCAACGTCCTGACTTTC. V gene TRBV6-1 combines with J gene TRBJ2-6; no clear D. CDR3 length: 13 amino acids. The ends were cut back, 8 bases at V and 1 base at J, with 6 bases in the middle. Germline V lookup: CDR1 MNHNS, CDR2 SASEGT.

Note on this clonotype: One junction end disagrees with the germline gene, perhaps due to a read error. The chain combines TRBV20-1 with TRBJ2-2; TRBD2 is a possible D gene (5 bases). CDR1 DFQATT and CDR2 SNEGSKA come from the germline V gene (reference sequence). The CDR3 runs to 14 residues. The CDR3 nucleotides are TGCAGTACTAGAGCCCCGTTGGGCACCGGGGAGCTGTTTTTT. As protein: CSTRAPLGTGELFF.

There are many counts of this clonotype. The rearrangement joins TRBV13 to TRBJ1-6, with 7 bases aligning to TRBD1. Unmatched junction bases numbered 17, after V lost 2 bases and J lost 10 bases. This CDR3 comprises 18 residues. The germline V gene encodes CDR1 PRHDT and CDR2 FYEKMQ (reference sequence). CDR3 bases: TGTGCCAGCAGCTTACGGGACAGCTTTCCGAGAAAGGGCTCACCCCTCCACTTT. It is translated as CASSLRDSFPRKGSPLHF.

At least ten counts were recorded for this clonotype. This chain joins TRBV7-9 and TRBJ1-5, with D possibly TRBD1 on 6 matching bases. CDR1 SEHNR and CDR2 FQNEAQ come from the germline V gene (reference sequence). CDR3 length: 14 residues. V lost 5 bases to trimming and J lost 2 bases, with 10 bases between them. In nucleotides, the CDR3 is TGTGCCAGCAGCAGGACAGACGGCAATCAGCCCCAGCATTTT. Its protein product is CASSRTDGNQPQHF.